This T cell receptor beta chain came from a study of blood T cells in healthy people across ages (dated by TCRdb to 2013 to 2016). Regarding the research as a whole: In model experiments, template switching captured about one uniquely barcoded TCR beta cDNA molecule for every two T cells. Using deep sequencing normalized with unique cDNA molecular identifiers, the study measured how TCR beta repertoire diversity changes with age. The donors were divided into four age groups: young (average around 17 years), middle-aged (around 41), aged (about 60) and long-lived (about 90). To avoid experimental bias, donors of different ages were distributed randomly across sequencing lanes. Using the same blood draw, the study looked at two additional independent replicas of 1 million unique cDNA reads for two donors, one aged 18 to 29 and the other aged 80 or older.

Study-level results and caveats: A strong correlation was found between observed TCR beta diversity and the percentage of naive T cells measured by flow cytometry. Observed TCR beta diversity per million T cells fell roughly linearly with age, and a significant reduction was already apparent by age about 43. Total diversity estimates from one million sequenced T cells were considered lower bounds and underestimates. Because the CMV infection status of the donors was unknown, age-related changes in expanded clonotypes may potentially have been confounded. The long-lived group showed more naive CD4+ T cells, fewer expanded clones and increased TCR diversity than the aged group, suggesting age selection. Because profiling used bulk unsorted PBMCs, naive and antigen-experienced compartments could not be compared conclusively.

The approximately 41 donors, aged roughly 6 to 100 years, were systemically healthy Caucasian individuals from Russia. Each donor gave around 9 milliliters of peripheral blood, collected into EDTA-treated Vacutainer tubes. Ficoll-Paque density-gradient centrifugation was used to isolate PBMCs, with at least 6.5 million per sample. Total RNA, at least 6 micrograms per sample, was extracted from PBMCs with Trizol reagent. Naive CD45RAhigh/CD27high T cell percentages were measured by flow cytometry on a PBMC aliquot from every donor. Library preparation used 5' RACE. Sequenced using an Illumina HiSeq 2500. The second PCR ran for about 6 to 12 cycles and used a J-beta primer mix along with a sample-barcoded 5' primer. A unique molecular identifier was introduced onto each TCR beta cDNA molecule by a template-switch 5' adaptor carrying 12 random nucleotides. Each sample yielded at least 2.5 million CDR3-containing paired-end reads. All of the RNA was converted into first-strand cDNA using the Mint cDNA synthesis kit, with a TRBC-specific oligonucleotide serving as the primer. All cDNA was treated with uracil-DNA glycosylase and then went through a first 18-cycle PCR with the universal primers M1SS and BC2_uni_R. The original pipeline was this. For normalization, 1 million high-quality reads were randomly selected from each sample, with every read carrying a distinct molecular identifier. Reads with shared molecular identifiers were discarded instead of being binned into consensus sequences. CDR3 identification, clonotype clustering and error correction used MiTCR with a Q25 quality threshold and the strictest error-elimination algorithm. A nonparametric unseen species model using Euler transformation provided a lower-bound estimate of total TCR beta diversity. TCRdb reran the public reads through fastp at Q25 and MiXCR, keeping productive beta chains. Entries that share a CDR3 protein sequence are merged under the most common genes and DNA. These V and J calls rely on TCRdb rather than the paper's analysis. Across this sample there are about 680,000 distinct CDR3 sequences, with 45% to 50% seen only once. The ten largest clones represent under 35% of the sample.

The CDR3, cysteine through phenylalanine, is 16 amino acids long. Just CDR3 DNA is preserved here, 48 bases in frame from base 1. CDR1 and CDR2 are drawn from the germline V gene: SGHRS, YFSETQ. Trimming takes 0 bases off V and 7 bases off J; junction bases not matched to a gene: 4. A few counts support this clonotype. Its antigen is currently not known. The input lacks base qualities; no much larger clone sits a single base away. The specimen was blood. The receptor's source is a woman aged 60-75 years in good health. The rearranged chain carries TRBV5-1 and TRBJ2-1; the central 13 bases match TRBD2. Here the CDR3 is given as CASSLVALAGGNEQFF. Read as DNA, the sequence is TGCGCCAGCAGCTTGGTAGCACTAGCGGGAGGGAATGAGCAGTTCTTC.